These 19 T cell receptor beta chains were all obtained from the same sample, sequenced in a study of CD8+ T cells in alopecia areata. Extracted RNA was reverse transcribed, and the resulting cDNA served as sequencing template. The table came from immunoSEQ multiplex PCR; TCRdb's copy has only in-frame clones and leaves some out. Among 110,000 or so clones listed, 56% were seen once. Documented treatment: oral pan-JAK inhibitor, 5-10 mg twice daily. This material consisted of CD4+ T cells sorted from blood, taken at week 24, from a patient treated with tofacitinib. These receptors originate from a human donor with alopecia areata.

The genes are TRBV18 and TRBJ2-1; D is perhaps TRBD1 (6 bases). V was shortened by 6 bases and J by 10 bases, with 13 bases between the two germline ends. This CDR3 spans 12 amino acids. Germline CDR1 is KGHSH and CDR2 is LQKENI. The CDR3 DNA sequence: TGTGCCAGCTCTCCGGACAGCGCCGAGCAGTTCTTC. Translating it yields CASSPDSAEQFF.

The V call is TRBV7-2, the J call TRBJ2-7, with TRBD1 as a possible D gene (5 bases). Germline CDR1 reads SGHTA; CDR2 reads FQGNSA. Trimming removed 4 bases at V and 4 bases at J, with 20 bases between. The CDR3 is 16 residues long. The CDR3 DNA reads TGTGCCAGCAGCTCCGCATCGGCAGGCGCAGGGTACGAGCAGTACTTC. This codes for CASSSASAGAGYEQYF.

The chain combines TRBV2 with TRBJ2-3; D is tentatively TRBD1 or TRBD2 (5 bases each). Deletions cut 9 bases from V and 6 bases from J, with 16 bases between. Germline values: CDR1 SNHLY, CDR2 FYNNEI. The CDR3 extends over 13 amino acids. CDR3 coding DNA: TGTGCCAGAGGGACGTCCCGCGGGGATACGCAGTATTTT. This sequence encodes CARGTSRGDTQYF. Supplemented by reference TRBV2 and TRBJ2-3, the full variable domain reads EPEVTQTPSHQVTQMGQEVILRCVPISNHLYFYWYRQILGQKVEFLVSFYNNEISEKSEIFDDQFSVERPDGSNFTLKIRSTKLEDSAMYFCARGTSRGDTQYFGPGTRLTVL.

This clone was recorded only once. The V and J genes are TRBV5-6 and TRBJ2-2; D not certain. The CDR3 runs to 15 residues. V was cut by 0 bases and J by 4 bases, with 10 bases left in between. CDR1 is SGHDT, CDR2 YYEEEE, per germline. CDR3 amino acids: CASSLDLAVTGELFF. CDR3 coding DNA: TGTGCCAGCAGCTTGGACCTTGCCGTCACCGGGGAGCTGTTTTTT.

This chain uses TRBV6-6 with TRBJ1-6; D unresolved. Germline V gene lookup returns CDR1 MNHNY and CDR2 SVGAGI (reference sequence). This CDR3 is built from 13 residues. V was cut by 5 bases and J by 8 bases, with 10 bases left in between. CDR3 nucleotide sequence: TGTGCCAGCAGTGGGCGTCTTCATTCACCCCTCCACTTT. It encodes CASSGRLHSPLHF.

CDR3 amino acids: CSVKLARETQYF. CDR3 bases: TGCAGCGTTAAACTAGCGCGGGAGACCCAGTACTTC. This chain connects TRBV29-1 to TRBJ2-5; 7 bases are shared with TRBD2. Germline V gene data show CDR1 as SQVTM and CDR2 as ANQGSEA. J gave up 5 bases and V 5 bases, and 5 bases lay outside the gene matches. This CDR3 region has 12 residues.

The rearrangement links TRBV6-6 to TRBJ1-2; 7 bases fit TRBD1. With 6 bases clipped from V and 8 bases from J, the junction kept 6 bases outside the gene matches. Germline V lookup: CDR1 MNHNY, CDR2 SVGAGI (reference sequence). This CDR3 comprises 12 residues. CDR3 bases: TGTGCCAGCAGCCCGGACAGGAACGGCTACACCTTC. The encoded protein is CASSPDRNGYTF.

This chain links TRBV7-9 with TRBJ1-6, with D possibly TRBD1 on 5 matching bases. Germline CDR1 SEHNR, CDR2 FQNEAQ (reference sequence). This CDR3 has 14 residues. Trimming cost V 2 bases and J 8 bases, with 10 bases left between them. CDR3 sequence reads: CASSLTREDSPLHF. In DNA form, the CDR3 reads TGTGCCAGCAGCTTAACCAGGGAAGATTCACCCCTCCACTTT.

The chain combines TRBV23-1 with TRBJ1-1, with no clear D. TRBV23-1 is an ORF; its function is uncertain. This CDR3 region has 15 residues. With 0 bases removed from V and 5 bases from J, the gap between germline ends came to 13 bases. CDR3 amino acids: CASSQSAPLATEAFF. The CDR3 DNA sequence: TGCGCCAGCAGTCAATCCGCCCCGTTGGCGACTGAAGCTTTCTTT.

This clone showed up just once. The CDR3 is CASSQGAGLAGGTQYF. CDR3 sequence (DNA): TGCGCCAGCAGCCAAGGGGCCGGACTAGCGGGCGGGACCCAGTACTTC. The chain couples TRBV4-3 to TRBJ2-5; the match to TRBD2 covers 11 bases. The CDR3 extends over 16 amino acids. V shed 1 base and J 7 bases; nucleotides not matched to a gene: 8. CDR1 is LGHNA, CDR2 YSLEER, per germline.

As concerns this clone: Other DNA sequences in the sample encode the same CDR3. CDR3 sequence (DNA): TGCAGTGCTAGGCTGAACACTGAAGCTTTCTTT. This gives the protein CSARLNTEAFF. The chain links TRBV20-1 to TRBJ1-1; D call uncertain. The CDR3 has 11 amino acids. Germline assignment: CDR1 DFQATT and CDR2 SNEGSKA (reference sequence). V shed 3 bases and J shed 0 bases, with 2 bases lying between them.

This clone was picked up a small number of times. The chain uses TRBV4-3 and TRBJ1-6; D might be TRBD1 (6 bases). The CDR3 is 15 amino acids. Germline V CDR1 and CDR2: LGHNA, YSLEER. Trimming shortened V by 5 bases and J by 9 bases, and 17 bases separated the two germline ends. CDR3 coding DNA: TGCGCCAGCAGCGATCCAGGGGATTTGAGTTCACCCCTCCACTTT. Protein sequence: CASSDPGDLSSPLHF.

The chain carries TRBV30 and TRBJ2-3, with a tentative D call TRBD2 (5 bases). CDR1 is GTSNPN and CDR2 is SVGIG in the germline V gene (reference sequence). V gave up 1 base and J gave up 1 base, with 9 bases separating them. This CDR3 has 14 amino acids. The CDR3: CAWSGESRTDTQYF. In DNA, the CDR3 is TGTGCCTGGAGTGGGGAGAGCCGCACAGATACGCAGTATTTT.

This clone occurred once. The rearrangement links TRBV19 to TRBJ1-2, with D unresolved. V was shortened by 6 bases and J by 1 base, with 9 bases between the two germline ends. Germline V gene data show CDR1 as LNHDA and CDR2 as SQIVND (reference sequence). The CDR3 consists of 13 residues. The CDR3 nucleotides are TGTGCCAGTAGCACGGAAATTAACTATGGCTACACCTTC. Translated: CASSTEINYGYTF.

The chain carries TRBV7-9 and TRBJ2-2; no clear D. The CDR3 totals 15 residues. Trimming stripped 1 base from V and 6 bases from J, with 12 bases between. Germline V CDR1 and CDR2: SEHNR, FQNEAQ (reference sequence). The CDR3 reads CASSLGGAWAGELFF. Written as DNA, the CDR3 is TGTGCCAGCAGCTTAGGAGGCGCATGGGCCGGGGAGCTGTTTTTT.

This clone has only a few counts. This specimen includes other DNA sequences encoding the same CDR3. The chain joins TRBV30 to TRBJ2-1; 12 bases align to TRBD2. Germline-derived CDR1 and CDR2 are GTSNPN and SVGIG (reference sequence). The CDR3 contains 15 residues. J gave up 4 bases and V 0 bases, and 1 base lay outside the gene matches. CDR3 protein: CAWSVGLAGYNEQFF. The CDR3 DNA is TGTGCCTGGAGTGTAGGACTAGCGGGGTACAATGAGCAGTTCTTC.

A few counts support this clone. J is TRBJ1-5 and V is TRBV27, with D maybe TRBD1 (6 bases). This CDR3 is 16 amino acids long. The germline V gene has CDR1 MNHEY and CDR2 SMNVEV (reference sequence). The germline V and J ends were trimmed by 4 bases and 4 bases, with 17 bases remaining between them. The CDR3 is CASSSTAGHPNQPQHF. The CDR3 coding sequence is TGTGCCAGCAGTTCAACGGCGGGACACCCGAATCAGCCCCAGCATTTT.

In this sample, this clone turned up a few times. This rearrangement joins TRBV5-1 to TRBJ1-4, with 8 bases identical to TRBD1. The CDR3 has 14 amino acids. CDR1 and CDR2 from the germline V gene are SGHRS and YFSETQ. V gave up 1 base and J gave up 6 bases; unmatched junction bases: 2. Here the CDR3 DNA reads TGCGCCAGCAGCTTGCAGGGGGCGGATGAAAAACTGTTTTTT. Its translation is CASSLQGADEKLFF.

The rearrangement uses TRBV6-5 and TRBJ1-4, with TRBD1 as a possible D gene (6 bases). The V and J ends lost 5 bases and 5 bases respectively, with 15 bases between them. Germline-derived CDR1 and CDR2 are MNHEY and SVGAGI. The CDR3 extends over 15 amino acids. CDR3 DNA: TGTGCCAGCAGTGTCCTGACAGGCACCAATGAAAAACTGTTTTTT. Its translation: CASSVLTGTNEKLFF.